This T cell receptor beta chain was identified in a study of blood T cell repertoires in COVID-19. Study-level background: The United States, Italy and Spain supplied acute and convalescent COVID-19 samples.

As originally analysed: Amplifying reference gene primers gave estimates of nucleated cell counts. Assay used: immunoSEQ multiplex PCR; TCRdb lists only in-frame clones, some missing. The D gene and trimming were derived from the DNA, and the V and J assignments and clone size from that table. The table records about 200,000 clones, 83% of them present only once. CDR3 length: 16 amino acids. This receptor was taken from a woman aged 40 to 50 with active or convalescent COVID-19. The chain is built from TRBV12-2 and TRBJ1-3; the D segment call TRBD1 is taken from the table without a DNA check. TRBV12-2 is a listed pseudogene. The specimen was peripheral blood. The CDR3 bases are TGTGCAAGTCGCTCCGGGACAGGACGCTCTGGAAACACCATATATTTT. Translating gives CASRSGTGRSGNTIYF.